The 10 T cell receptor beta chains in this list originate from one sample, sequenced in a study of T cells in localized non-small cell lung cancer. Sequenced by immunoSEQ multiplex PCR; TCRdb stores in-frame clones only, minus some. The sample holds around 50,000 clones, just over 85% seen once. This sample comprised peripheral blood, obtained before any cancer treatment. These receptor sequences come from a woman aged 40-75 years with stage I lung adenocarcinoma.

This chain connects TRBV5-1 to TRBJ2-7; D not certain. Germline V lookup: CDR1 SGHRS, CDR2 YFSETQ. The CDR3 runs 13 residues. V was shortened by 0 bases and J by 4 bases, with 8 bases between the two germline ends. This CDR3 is CASSLDGLYEQYF. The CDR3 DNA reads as TGCGCCAGCAGCTTGGATGGCCTTTACGAGCAGTACTTC.

The CDR3 loop reads CASSSWTGVNYGYTF. CDR3 DNA: TGCGCCAGCAGCTCCTGGACAGGGGTTAACTATGGCTACACCTTC. The chain carries TRBV5-1 and TRBJ1-2, with TRBD1 matching 9 bases. This CDR3 contains 15 residues. V gave up 3 bases and J gave up 1 base; unmatched junction bases: 4. Looked up from germline, CDR1 is SGHRS and CDR2 is YFSETQ.

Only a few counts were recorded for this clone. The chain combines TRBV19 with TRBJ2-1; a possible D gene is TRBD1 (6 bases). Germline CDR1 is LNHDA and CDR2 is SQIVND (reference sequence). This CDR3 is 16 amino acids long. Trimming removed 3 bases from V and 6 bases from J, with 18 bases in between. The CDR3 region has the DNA TGTGCCAGTAGTATCGATGGGGGCTGGGTTCGCAATGAGCAGTTCTTC. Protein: CASSIDGGWVRNEQFF.

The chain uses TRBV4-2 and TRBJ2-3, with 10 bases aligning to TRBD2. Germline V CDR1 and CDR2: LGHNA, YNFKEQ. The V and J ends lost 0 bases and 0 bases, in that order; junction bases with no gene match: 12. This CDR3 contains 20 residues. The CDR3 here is CASSQDSRSGGAYSTDTQYF. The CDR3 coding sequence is TGTGCCAGCAGCCAAGATAGTAGGAGCGGGGGGGCGTATAGCACAGATACGCAGTATTTT.

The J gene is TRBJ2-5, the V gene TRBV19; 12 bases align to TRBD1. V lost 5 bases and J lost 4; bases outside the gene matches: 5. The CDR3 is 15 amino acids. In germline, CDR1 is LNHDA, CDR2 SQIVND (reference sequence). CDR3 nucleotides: TGTGCCAGTAGTGCCGGGACAGGGGGCACAGAGACCCAGTACTTC. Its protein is CASSAGTGGTETQYF.

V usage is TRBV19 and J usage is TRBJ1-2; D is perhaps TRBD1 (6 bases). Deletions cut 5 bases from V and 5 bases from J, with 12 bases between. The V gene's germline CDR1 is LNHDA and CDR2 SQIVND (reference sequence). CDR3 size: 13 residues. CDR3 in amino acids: CASSSGARYGYTF. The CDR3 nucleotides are TGTGCCAGTAGTTCAGGGGCGCGGTATGGCTACACCTTC. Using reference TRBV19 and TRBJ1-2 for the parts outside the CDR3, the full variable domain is DGGITQSPKYLFRKEGQNVTLSCEQNLNHDAMYWYRQDPGQGLRLIYYSQIVNDFQKGDIAEGYSVSREKKESFPLTVTSAQKNPTAFYLCASSSGARYGYTFGSGTRLTVV.

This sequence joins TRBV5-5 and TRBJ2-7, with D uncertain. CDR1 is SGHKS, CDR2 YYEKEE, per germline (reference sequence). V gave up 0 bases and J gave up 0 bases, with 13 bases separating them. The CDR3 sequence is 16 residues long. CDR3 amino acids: CASSLAGLHHSYEQYF. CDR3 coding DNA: TGTGCCAGCAGCTTGGCCGGATTACACCACTCCTACGAGCAGTACTTC. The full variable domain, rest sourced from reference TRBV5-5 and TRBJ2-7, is DAGVTQSPTHLIKTRGQQVTLRCSPISGHKSVSWYQQVLGQGPQFIFQYYEKEERGRGNFPDRFSARQFPNYSSELNVNALLLGDSALYLCASSLAGLHHSYEQYFGPGTRLTVT.

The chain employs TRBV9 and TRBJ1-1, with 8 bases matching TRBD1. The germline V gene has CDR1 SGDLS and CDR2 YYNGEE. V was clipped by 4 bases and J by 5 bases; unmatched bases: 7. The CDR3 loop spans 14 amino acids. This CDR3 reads CASSSGTGGTEAFF. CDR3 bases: TGTGCCAGCAGCTCCGGGACAGGTGGTACTGAAGCTTTCTTT.

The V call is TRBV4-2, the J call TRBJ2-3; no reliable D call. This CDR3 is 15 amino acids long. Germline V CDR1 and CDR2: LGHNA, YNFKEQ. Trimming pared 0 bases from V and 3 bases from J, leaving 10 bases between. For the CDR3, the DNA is TGTGCCAGCAGCCAAGAGGGTGGAAGAACAGATACGCAGTATTTT. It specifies CASSQEGGRTDTQYF.

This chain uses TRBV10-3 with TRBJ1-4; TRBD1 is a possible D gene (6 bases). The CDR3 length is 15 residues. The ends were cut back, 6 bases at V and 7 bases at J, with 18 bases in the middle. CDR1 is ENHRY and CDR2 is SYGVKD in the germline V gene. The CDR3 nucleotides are TGTGCCATCAGCGATCCACAGGGAGGCGGTGAAAAACTGTTTTTT. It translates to CAISDPQGGGEKLFF.